Below are 26 T cell receptor beta chains sequenced from a single sample in a study of T-cell memory formation after mild COVID-19. TCRdb reprocessed the 5' RACE reads via MiXCR and lists one record per CDR3 protein. The table has under 350,000 distinct CDR3 sequences, 15% to 20% seen once. Sequencing was done on a sample of PBMCs or a T cell subset sorted from them (not recorded which). The receptors were sampled from a man younger than 35 who had mild COVID-19 (a few samples of this study predate the infection). Cell type and time point are not known.

This clonotype has more than one count but fewer than ten. V usage is TRBV4-1 and J usage is TRBJ2-2; D unresolved. V was pared by 4 bases and J by 7 bases, with 10 bases between. The length of the CDR3 is 13 residues. CDR1 and CDR2 from the germline V gene are MGHRA and YSYEKL. Here the CDR3 DNA reads TGCGCCAGCAGCCTCTCCAATATCGGGGAGCTGTTTTTT. It yields the protein CASSLSNIGELFF.

The CDR3 DNA follows: TGTGCTAGTGGTTTGCCGGGGCCAAGCAATCAGCCCCAGCATTTT. It translates to CASGLPGPSNQPQHF. This chain connects TRBV12-5 to TRBJ1-5, with D tentatively TRBD1 (5 bases). Germline-derived CDR1 and CDR2 are LGHNT and FRNRAP. Trimming removed 2 bases from V and 1 base from J, with 9 bases in between. The CDR3 totals 15 residues.

This chain joins TRBV7-2 and TRBJ2-1; D not certain. This CDR3 spans 16 amino acids. Germline V gene data show CDR1 as SGHTA and CDR2 as FQGNSA. V lost 0 bases to trimming and J lost 0 bases, with 9 bases between them. DNA for the CDR3: TGTGCCAGCAGCTTAGCGGCCAGTAGCTCCTACAATGAGCAGTTCTTC. Protein: CASSLAASSSYNEQFF.

The chain carries TRBV4-2 and TRBJ2-1; D is ambiguous. The CDR3 extends over 15 amino acids. Germline loops: CDR1 LGHNA, CDR2 YNFKEQ. Trimming pared 1 base from V and 0 bases from J, leaving 7 bases between. The chain's CDR3 is CASSQGASSYNEQFF. The CDR3 coding sequence is TGTGCCAGCAGCCAAGGGGCCAGCTCCTACAATGAGCAGTTCTTC.

The rearrangement links TRBV7-9 to TRBJ2-2; 7 bases map to TRBD1. The trim removed 5 bases at V and 4 bases at J, leaving 7 bases unmatched. CDR1 and CDR2 from the germline V gene are SEHNR and FQNEAQ (reference sequence). CDR3 size: 15 residues. The CDR3 reads CASSRIRGSTGELFF. Written as DNA, the CDR3 is TGTGCCAGCAGCAGAATCAGGGGGAGCACCGGGGAGCTGTTTTTT.

CDR3 coding DNA: TGCAGTGCTAGTCGGAGGGATTATGGCTACACCTTC. Protein product: CSASRRDYGYTF. This chain links TRBV20-1 with TRBJ1-2; D uncertain. CDR3 length equals 12 residues. V shed 3 bases and J shed 5 bases, with 10 bases lying between them. Germline CDR1 reads DFQATT; CDR2 reads SNEGSKA (reference sequence).

This clonotype was found a few times. The J gene is TRBJ1-5, the V gene TRBV12-3 or TRBV12-4; 8 nucleotides line up with TRBD1. The CDR3 spans 13 residues. The ends lost 6 bases at V and 6 bases at J; junction bases unmatched: 4. DNA of the CDR3: TGTGCCAGCAGGATACAGGGGGGTCAGCCCCAGCATTTT. This encodes CASRIQGGQPQHF.

This clonotype has a count of ten or more. The chain couples TRBV5-1 to TRBJ1-3; unclear D gene. The CDR3 is 17 amino acids. Trimming stripped 4 bases from V and 0 bases from J, with 17 bases between. Germline CDR1 and CDR2: SGHRS and YFSETQ. The CDR3 nucleotides read TGCGCCAGCAGCCCCACAACACAGTCGAGCTCTGGAAACACCATATATTTT. Amino acid sequence: CASSPTTQSSSGNTIYF.

The chain uses TRBV20-1 and TRBJ1-1, with a tentative D call TRBD1 (5 bases). V shed 2 bases and J shed 1 base, with 17 bases lying between them. This CDR3 has 16 residues. Germline V CDR1 and CDR2: DFQATT, SNEGSKA (reference sequence). This CDR3 reads CSARFRGSPENTEAFF. CDR3 DNA: TGCAGTGCTAGATTCCGGGGGAGTCCCGAGAACACTGAAGCTTTCTTT.

This clonotype was seen more than once but under ten times. The chain employs TRBV27 and TRBJ1-5; D is possibly TRBD1 (6 bases). With 0 bases removed from V and 9 bases from J, the gap between germline ends came to 21 bases. Germline V gene data show CDR1 as MNHEY and CDR2 as SMNVEV (reference sequence). The CDR3 extends over 17 amino acids. As DNA, the CDR3 is TGTGCCAGCAGTTTATCGTGGCCTAAACAGGGCTCGCCGCCCCAGCATTTT. This gives the protein CASSLSWPKQGSPPQHF.

CDR3 sequence (DNA): TGCGCCAGCAGCCAAGATCAGGTAGCGGGGCGACCAGATACGCAGTATTTT. This gives the protein CASSQDQVAGRPDTQYF. The J gene is TRBJ2-3, the V gene TRBV4-3; 8 bases align to TRBD2. V shed 0 bases, J shed 4 bases, and the junction held 9 bases outside the gene matches. The CDR3 is 17 amino acids. CDR1 is LGHNA and CDR2 is YSLEER in the germline V gene.

The chain combines TRBV6-6 with TRBJ1-1; 7 bases fit TRBD1. CDR3 size: 12 residues. Germline CDR1 reads MNHNY; CDR2 reads SVGAGI (reference sequence). This chain's CDR3 is CVIGTANTEAFF. The CDR3 coding sequence is TGTGTGATTGGGACAGCGAACACTGAAGCTTTCTTT.

This clonotype was counted many times. The chain links TRBV20-1 to TRBJ2-1; 8 nucleotides match TRBD2. Germline loops: CDR1 DFQATT, CDR2 SNEGSKA (reference sequence). The J segment lost 5 bases and the V segment lost 0 bases, leaving 6 bases of the junction unmatched. The CDR3 covers 15 residues. The CDR3 reads CSARETGGRDNEQFF. DNA for the CDR3: TGCAGTGCTAGAGAGACGGGGGGGAGGGACAATGAGCAGTTCTTC.

This clonotype has only a few counts. The V call is TRBV5-5, the J call TRBJ2-2; D unclear. CDR3 length: 14 amino acids. Germline CDR1 and CDR2: SGHKS and YYEKEE (reference sequence). Trimming cost V 0 bases and J 6 bases, with 9 bases left between them. The CDR3 bases are TGTGCCAGCAGCTTGGCTGCCCGGTCCGGGGAGCTGTTTTTT. It codes for CASSLAARSGELFF.

At least ten counts were recorded for this clonotype. The chain uses TRBV28 and TRBJ2-5; TRBD2 matches at 14 bases. Germline-derived CDR1 and CDR2 are MDHEN and SYDVKM. The length of the CDR3 is 21 residues. Trimming removed 3 bases from V and 1 base from J; junction bases left unmatched: 16. The CDR3 nucleotides read TGTGCCAGCAGTTTGGGGGCGCCGGGACTAGCGGGGGCTTACCTCCAAGAGACCCAGTACTTC. It is translated as CASSLGAPGLAGAYLQETQYF.

This clonotype has at least ten counts. This sequence joins TRBV7-6 and TRBJ2-7; 8 positions match TRBD1. Losses at the gene ends were 4 bases for V and 2 bases for J; bases not matched to a gene: 7. The CDR3 length is 15 residues. Germline V gene lookup returns CDR1 SGHVS and CDR2 FNYEAQ. CDR3 in DNA: TGTGCCAGCAGCTACGGACAGGGTAGCCCCTACGAGCAGTACTTC. It yields the protein CASSYGQGSPYEQYF.

The CDR3 DNA reads TGCGCCAGCAGTCCTACAGGGGGTCGCAATCAGCCCCAGCATTTT. The encoded protein is CASSPTGGRNQPQHF. This chain uses TRBV4-1 with TRBJ1-5; 8 bases fit TRBD1. Germline CDR1 and CDR2: MGHRA and YSYEKL. The V and J ends lost 6 bases and 2 bases, in that order; junction bases with no gene match: 6. CDR3 length: 15 residues.

This clonotype was counted between two and nine times. The chain carries TRBV5-1 and TRBJ2-7; D possibly corresponds to TRBD1 (5 bases). The germline V gene has CDR1 SGHRS and CDR2 YFSETQ. The CDR3 length is 14 residues. V shed 4 bases and J shed 4 bases, with 15 bases lying between them. This chain's CDR3 is CASSRCRDCYEQYF. Here the CDR3 DNA reads TGCGCCAGCAGCCGATGCAGGGATTGTTACGAGCAGTACTTC.

This clonotype was observed a few times. V and J are TRBV4-3 and TRBJ1-1; TRBD1 might be the D (5 bases). The CDR3 totals 15 residues. CDR1 and CDR2 (germline): LGHNA, YSLEER. V dropped 4 bases and J dropped 1 base, with 13 bases sitting between them. The CDR3 DNA reads as TGCGCCAGCAGCCCCCACCTGACAGCGAACACTGAAGCTTTCTTT. As protein: CASSPHLTANTEAFF.

This chain joins TRBV2 and TRBJ2-5, with 10 positions matching TRBD2. The CDR3 has 16 amino acids. The ends lost 2 bases at V and 4 bases at J; junction bases unmatched: 7. CDR1 and CDR2 (germline): SNHLY, FYNNEI. CDR3 loop: CASSETSGVRGETQYF. DNA for the CDR3: TGTGCCAGCAGTGAAACTAGCGGGGTTCGCGGAGAGACCCAGTACTTC.

This clonotype was seen repeatedly, ten times or more. This chain uses TRBV5-1 with TRBJ2-2, with 7 bases identical to TRBD1. This CDR3 spans 15 amino acids. Germline lookup yields CDR1 SGHRS and CDR2 YFSETQ. Trimming cost V 4 bases and J 4 bases; bases outside gene matches: 7. This chain's CDR3 is CASSERTGLTGELFF. Written as DNA, the CDR3 is TGCGCCAGCAGCGAGCGGACAGGCCTCACCGGGGAGCTGTTTTTT.

This clonotype was observed a handful of times. The chain carries TRBV3-1 and TRBJ1-2; 9 nucleotides align to TRBD1. The CDR3 extends over 16 amino acids. The germline CDR1 and CDR2 sequences are LGHDT and YNNKEL (reference sequence). The junction had 5 bases not matched to a gene; V was cut back by 1 base and J by 2 bases. The CDR3 bases are TGTGCCAGCAGCCAAGGGATACAGGGGGCAAACTATGGCTACACCTTC. This encodes CASSQGIQGANYGYTF.

This clonotype was seen a few times. The chain combines TRBV7-2 with TRBJ2-7; maybe TRBD1 (6 bases). Looked up from germline, CDR1 is SGHTA and CDR2 is FQGNSA. There are 15 residues in the CDR3. With 5 bases removed from V and 2 bases from J, the gap between germline ends came to 16 bases. The CDR3 DNA reads TGTGCCAGCAGCCCAACAAGGGACAACCCCTACGAGCAGTACTTC. Translating gives CASSPTRDNPYEQYF.

The chain joins TRBV7-2 to TRBJ2-3; no reliable D call. The CDR3 is 13 residues long. Trimming shortened V by 8 bases and J by 4 bases, and 13 bases separated the two germline ends. Germline V gene lookup returns CDR1 SGHTA and CDR2 FQGNSA. CDR3 sequence: CASEEVSADTQYF. For the CDR3, the DNA is TGTGCCAGCGAGGAAGTTTCTGCAGATACGCAGTATTTT.

The rearrangement joins TRBV7-9 to TRBJ1-2, with D possibly TRBD1 on 6 matching bases. V was pared by 1 base and J by 7 bases, with 10 bases between. The CDR3 runs 13 residues. Per the germline V gene, CDR1 is SEHNR and CDR2 is FQNEAQ (reference sequence). The chain's CDR3 is CASSLEQGGGYTF. The CDR3 region has the DNA TGTGCCAGCAGCTTAGAACAGGGTGGTGGCTACACCTTC.

This clonotype was counted between two and nine times. This chain links TRBV20-1 with TRBJ2-4; the D is unclear. CDR1 and CDR2 (germline): DFQATT, SNEGSKA (reference sequence). V lost 3 bases and J lost 5, with 8 bases in between. This CDR3 is 12 amino acids long. The CDR3 sequence: CSARQGQNIQYF. The CDR3 nucleotides are TGCAGTGCTAGGCAAGGCCAAAACATTCAGTACTTC.